This entry lists 10 T cell receptor beta chains sequenced from one sample in a study of blood T cell repertoires in COVID-19 (dated by TCRdb to about 2020). The method behind the library was the immunoSEQ multiplex PCR assay. As stored in TCRdb, this immuneACCESS dataset retains in-frame rearrangements with V and J assigned. A fraction of the clones does not appear; measured against another copy, unresolved V genes explain less than half of the discrepancy, and the remainder lacks a known reason. The sample contains about 54,000 clones, 80% to 90% of them found a single time. Roughly 3.4% of the sample rests with the top ten. Sequenced: peripheral blood. These receptors were obtained from a man between 35 and 55 years old with COVID-19, enrolled during active disease.

The chain uses TRBV2 and TRBJ2-3; no clear D gene. V dropped 4 bases and J dropped 2 bases, with 7 bases sitting between them. Germline CDR1 and CDR2: SNHLY and FYNNEI. The CDR3 spans 13 residues. This chain's CDR3 is CASSGESTDTQYF. In DNA form, the CDR3 reads TGTGCCAGCAGTGGAGAGTCCACAGATACGCAGTATTTT.

J is TRBJ1-1 and V is TRBV29-1, with 7 bases matching TRBD1. The V gene end was trimmed by 4 bases and the J gene end by 0 bases; junction bases not matched to a gene: 11. The CDR3 runs to 16 residues. The V gene's germline CDR1 is SQVTM and CDR2 ANQGSEA. As DNA, the CDR3 is TGCAGCGTTGGTGGCCCCACCACAGGGGTGAACACTGAAGCTTTCTTT. Its protein is CSVGGPTTGVNTEAFF.

The chain joins TRBV6-5 to TRBJ2-2, with D possibly matching TRBD1 (6 bases). The V gene lost 6 bases and the J gene lost 0 bases, with 11 bases spanning the gap. Looked up from germline, CDR1 is MNHEY and CDR2 is SVGAGI. This CDR3 is 15 amino acids long. The CDR3 here is CASRTGTTNTGELFF. Written as DNA, the CDR3 is TGTGCCAGCAGGACGGGGACAACGAACACCGGGGAGCTGTTTTTT.

The V call is TRBV14, the J call TRBJ1-6, with TRBD1 identical over 7 bases. The CDR3 loop spans 13 amino acids. V lost 6 bases, J lost 6 bases, and 2 bases stayed unmatched. Germline lookup yields CDR1 SGHDN and CDR2 FVKESK. CDR3 in amino acids: CASRRDSNSPLHF. The CDR3 DNA sequence: TGTGCCAGCAGACGGGACAGTAATTCACCCCTCCACTTT.

The chain joins TRBV12-3 or TRBV12-4 to TRBJ2-7; TRBD2 matches 12 bases. This CDR3 is built from 13 residues. Unmatched junction bases numbered 0, after V lost 6 bases and J lost 3 bases. The CDR3 bases are TGTGCCAGCAGGACTAGCGGGGGCTACGAGCAGTACTTC. Translating gives CASRTSGGYEQYF.

CDR3 DNA sequence: TGCGCCAGCAGCCAAGAGGGGGGGCCGATGGACAATGAGCAGTTCTTC. As protein: CASSQEGGPMDNEQFF. The rearrangement links TRBV4-1 to TRBJ2-1; a possible D gene is TRBD2 (7 bases). The CDR3 has 16 residues. Germline V gives CDR1 MGHRA, CDR2 YSYEKL. Deletions cut 0 bases from V and 5 bases from J, with 14 bases between.

The rearrangement uses TRBV10-1 and TRBJ2-5; 7 positions agree with TRBD1. The CDR3 runs 14 residues. Per germline, CDR1 WNHNN and CDR2 SYGVQD (reference sequence). Losses at the gene ends were 4 bases for V and 5 bases for J; bases not matched to a gene: 7. The chain's CDR3 is CASSADGTAETQYF. Here the CDR3 DNA reads TGCGCCAGCAGTGCGGACGGGACAGCGGAGACCCAGTACTTC.

The chain employs TRBV19 and TRBJ2-2; 10 bases match TRBD1. Germline CDR1 is LNHDA and CDR2 is SQIVND (reference sequence). There are 15 residues in the CDR3. The J segment lost 6 bases and the V segment lost 6 bases, leaving 7 bases of the junction unmatched. The CDR3 sequence is CASREGQGGAGELFF. DNA of the CDR3: TGTGCCAGTAGGGAAGGACAGGGGGGTGCCGGGGAGCTGTTTTTT.

The genes are TRBV4-1 and TRBJ2-2; 7 bases line up with TRBD2. After removal of 4 bases from V and 2 bases from J, the junction contained 7 bases not matched to a gene. Germline V gives CDR1 MGHRA, CDR2 YSYEKL. The CDR3 runs 16 residues. CDR3 sequence (DNA): TGCGCCAGCAGCCGGCTGGGACTACCTAACACCGGGGAGCTGTTTTTT. Translated: CASSRLGLPNTGELFF.

The chain uses TRBV27 and TRBJ1-5; 9 positions match TRBD1. Trimming removed 5 bases from V and 4 bases from J; junction bases left unmatched: 15. From germline, CDR1 is MNHEY and CDR2 SMNVEV (reference sequence). CDR3 size: 18 residues. CDR3 DNA: TGTGCCAGCAGTCCCACGTCAGGATTCGGGACAGGGAATCAGCCCCAGCATTTT. This gives the protein CASSPTSGFGTGNQPQHF.